Presented here are 22 T cell receptor beta chains from one specimen sequenced in a study of cytomegalovirus exposure and HLA in healthy donors. PCR employed 60 Vbeta and 13 Jbeta primers. Produced via immunoSEQ multiplex PCR; TCRdb's table is partial and in-frame only. The table lists around 130,000 clones, 70% to 90% of them singletons. Material for sequencing was PBMCs. All receptors derive from a woman aged 40 to 50 in good health and CMV-seronegative.

This sequence joins TRBV2 and TRBJ2-5; 8 bases fit TRBD1. The CDR3 totals 13 residues. Germline V CDR1 and CDR2: SNHLY, FYNNEI. The ends lost 3 bases at V and 4 bases at J; junction bases unmatched: 1. As DNA, the CDR3 is TGTGCCAGCAGTGACAGGGGGCGAGAGACCCAGTACTTC. Its protein product is CASSDRGRETQYF.

A word on this clone: One end of the junction is discordant with germline, which a read error may explain. This rearrangement joins TRBV7-7 to TRBJ2-1; perhaps TRBD1 as D (6 bases). The length of the CDR3 is 14 residues. The germline gives CDR1 SSHAT, CDR2 FNYEAQ (reference sequence). The CDR3 region is CASSLTSGESEQFF. CDR3 DNA: TGTGCTAGCAGCTTAACGTCAGGGGAAAGTGAGCAGTTCTTC.

The chain carries TRBV7-2 and TRBJ2-5, with TRBD1 identical over 10 bases. CDR3 length: 15 amino acids. Germline V gene lookup returns CDR1 SGHTA and CDR2 FQGNSA. V trimming: 5 bases; J trimming: 3 bases; junction bases outside the gene matches: 6. This CDR3 reads CASSPRDRGEETQYF. DNA for the CDR3: TGTGCCAGCAGCCCACGGGACAGGGGAGAAGAGACCCAGTACTTC.

This rearrangement joins TRBV7-3 to TRBJ2-1; tentative D call: TRBD2 (6 bases). Trimming removed 3 bases from V and 9 bases from J, with 12 bases in between. CDR1 is SGHTA, CDR2 FQGTGA, per germline. The length of the CDR3 is 13 residues. The DNA of the CDR3 is TGTGCCAGCAGCTTGCGGGATTTTGGTGAGCAGTTCTTC. Its translation is CASSLRDFGEQFF.

The gene calls are TRBV19 and TRBJ2-2, with D perhaps matching TRBD2 (6 bases). Germline lookup yields CDR1 LNHDA and CDR2 SQIVND (reference sequence). The CDR3 is 13 amino acids. Trimming took off 5 bases at V and 9 bases at J, with 13 bases between the two ends. The CDR3 sequence: CASSGTSFRELFF. In DNA, the CDR3 is TGTGCCAGTAGTGGCACTAGCTTCCGGGAGCTGTTTTTT.

With respect to this clone: The germline gene is not matched at one end of the junction; a read error may be the cause. The CDR3 coding sequence is TGTTCCAGCAGCCTAGCGCGGAACGAGCAGTACTTC. As protein: CSSSLARNEQYF. The V gene is TRBV7-9, the J gene TRBJ2-7, with D possibly TRBD2 on 6 matching bases. Germline values: CDR1 SEHNR, CDR2 FQNEAQ (reference sequence). The CDR3 covers 12 residues. The complete variable domain, with remaining parts taken from reference TRBV7-9 and TRBJ2-7, reads DTGVSQNPRHKITKRGQNVTFRCDPISEHNRLYWYRQTLGQGPEFLTYFQNEAQLEKSRLLSDRFSAERPKGSFSTLEIQRTEQGDSAMYLCSSSLARNEQYFGPGTRLTVT.

For the CDR3, the DNA is TGTGCCAGCAGCCCCCAACCGGGAACACCGATCTCCTACGAGCAGTACTTC. Translation gives CASSPQPGTPISYEQYF. The chain is built from TRBV9 and TRBJ2-7, with D possibly TRBD2 on 5 matching bases. Germline CDR1 SGDLS, CDR2 YYNGEE. CDR3 length: 17 amino acids. Trimming stripped 4 bases from V and 0 bases from J, with 20 bases between.

This clone was detected once. V and J are TRBV6-6 and TRBJ1-2; D unclear. Looked up from germline, CDR1 is MNHNY and CDR2 is SVGAGI (reference sequence). Trimming pared 6 bases from V and 0 bases from J, leaving 5 bases between. CDR3 length: 12 residues. CDR3 coding DNA: TGTGCCAGCAGCCCTTCTAACTATGGCTACACCTTC. It is translated as CASSPSNYGYTF.

This chain uses TRBV5-4 with TRBJ2-1; 10 bases are shared with TRBD1. The CDR3 has 16 amino acids. Germline assignment: CDR1 SGHNT and CDR2 YYREEE (reference sequence). The V gene end was trimmed by 2 bases and the J gene end by 7 bases; junction bases not matched to a gene: 9. CDR3 amino acids: CASSFLRDRGGNEQFF. CDR3 DNA: TGTGCCAGCAGCTTCCTCCGGGACAGGGGTGGGAATGAGCAGTTCTTC.

The chain is built from TRBV10-1 and TRBJ2-7, with 10 bases fitting TRBD1. Germline values: CDR1 WNHNN, CDR2 SYGVQD (reference sequence). The CDR3 loop spans 14 amino acids. The V segment lost 11 bases and the J segment 0 bases; nucleotides outside the gene matches: 7. CDR3 region: CAATRDRGSYEQYF. The DNA of the CDR3 is TGCGCCGCCACCCGGGACAGGGGCTCCTACGAGCAGTACTTC.

This clone has only one observation. V usage is TRBV23-1 and J usage is TRBJ1-4; D is possibly TRBD1 (5 bases). TRBV23-1 is labeled an ORF, and its function is uncertain. The CDR3 contains 15 residues. The V end lost 0 bases, the J end lost 4 bases, and 9 bases lay between the germline ends. The CDR3 DNA reads TGCGCCAGCAGTCAATCTCAACAGGTTAATGAAAAACTGTTTTTT. Its protein is CASSQSQQVNEKLFF.

CDR3 protein: CASSLNRNYGYTF. The CDR3 nucleotides read TGCGCCAGCAGCTTGAACCGGAACTATGGCTACACCTTC. The chain couples TRBV5-1 to TRBJ1-2; D gene unclear. The V end lost 1 base, the J end lost 2 bases, and 6 bases lay between the germline ends. Germline V gives CDR1 SGHRS, CDR2 YFSETQ. The CDR3 runs to 13 residues. The whole variable domain, filled in from reference TRBV5-1 and TRBJ1-2, reads KAGVTQTPRYLIKTRGQQVTLSCSPISGHRSVSWYQQTPGQGLQFLFEYFSETQRNKGNFPGRFSGRQFSNSRSEMNVSTLELGDSALYLCASSLNRNYGYTFGSGTRLTVV.

The V gene is TRBV5-1, the J gene TRBJ2-1; D unclear. Trimming removed 6 bases from V and 2 bases from J, with 9 bases in between. From germline, CDR1 is SGHRS and CDR2 YFSETQ. CDR3 length equals 13 residues. The chain's CDR3 is CASTSLTYNEQFF. The CDR3 DNA is TGCGCCAGCACGAGTCTCACCTACAATGAGCAGTTCTTC.

The chain couples TRBV9 to TRBJ2-1, with 7 bases lining up with TRBD2. The germline CDR1 and CDR2 sequences are SGDLS and YYNGEE. The trim removed 3 bases at V and 5 bases at J, leaving 20 bases unmatched. CDR3 length equals 19 residues. The DNA for the CDR3 is TGTGCCAGCAGCGGGCCGGTTGATAGCGGGTCTTCTGGGAACAATGAGCAGTTCTTC. Protein: CASSGPVDSGSSGNNEQFF.

The V and J genes are TRBV4-2 and TRBJ2-1, with 8 positions matching TRBD1. The junction had 8 bases not matched to a gene; V was cut back by 1 base and J by 6 bases. The length of the CDR3 is 16 residues. Per germline, CDR1 LGHNA and CDR2 YNFKEQ. CDR3 bases: TGTGCCAGCAGCCAAGTATCCGGACAGGGTGCCAATGAGCAGTTCTTC. Residues: CASSQVSGQGANEQFF.

The chain carries TRBV2 and TRBJ2-1; 7 nucleotides line up with TRBD2. The CDR3 contains 15 residues. Trimming took 7 bases from V and 1 from J; bases not matched to a gene: 7. Germline loops: CDR1 SNHLY, CDR2 FYNNEI. The DNA of the CDR3 is TGTGCCAGCACGTTACCGGGAGGATCCTACAATGAGCAGTTCTTC. Translating gives CASTLPGGSYNEQFF.

The V gene is TRBV6-1, the J gene TRBJ2-5, with 11 bases identical to TRBD1. The DNA matches TRBJ2-7 better at its end, which makes the J call doubtful. In germline, CDR1 is MNHNS, CDR2 SASEGT. The CDR3 has 15 amino acids. The DNA for the CDR3 is TGTGCCAGCAGTGAAATGGGACAGGGGGTTTACGAGCAGTACTTC. This codes for CASSEMGQGVYEQYF.

The rearrangement joins TRBV5-6 to TRBJ1-1; 7 bases line up with TRBD1. This CDR3 region has 16 residues. The ends lost 0 bases at V and 0 bases at J; junction bases unmatched: 5. Germline-derived CDR1 and CDR2 are SGHDT and YYEEEE. The CDR3 region is CASSLGQGHMNTEAFF. In DNA, the CDR3 is TGTGCCAGCAGCTTGGGACAGGGTCACATGAACACTGAAGCTTTCTTT.

In DNA, the CDR3 is TGTGCCAGCAGTTACGACGGACAGGAGGCCTATGGCTACACCTTC. Translation: CASSYDGQEAYGYTF. The J gene is TRBJ1-2, the V gene TRBV6-5, with 7 positions matching TRBD1. Per germline, CDR1 MNHEY and CDR2 SVGAGI. This CDR3 region has 15 residues. Trimming cost V 2 bases and J 4 bases; bases outside gene matches: 7.

The genes are TRBV5-1 and TRBJ2-2; maybe TRBD1 (6 bases). V lost 0 bases to trimming and J lost 8 bases, with 17 bases between them. Per germline, CDR1 SGHRS and CDR2 YFSETQ. The CDR3 spans 16 residues. CDR3 sequence: CASSLGAGVHEGELFF. The CDR3 nucleotides read TGCGCCAGCAGCTTGGGGGCAGGGGTTCACGAAGGGGAGCTGTTTTTT.

The chain is built from TRBV5-1 and TRBJ2-5; 9 nucleotides agree with TRBD2. With 4 bases clipped from V and 4 bases from J, the junction kept 11 bases outside the gene matches. This CDR3 is 16 amino acids long. The V gene's germline CDR1 is SGHRS and CDR2 YFSETQ. The CDR3 region has the DNA TGCGCCAGCAGCCGGGAGGCTAGCGGGATCGGAGAGACCCAGTACTTC. It is translated as CASSREASGIGETQYF.

In this sample, this clone turned up a few times. Additional DNA sequences in this sample encode the identical CDR3. The chain links TRBV6-5 to TRBJ2-7; 7 bases are a match to TRBD2. V lost 0 bases and J lost 4; bases outside the gene matches: 6. CDR3 length equals 15 residues. Germline V gene data show CDR1 as MNHEY and CDR2 as SVGAGI. The CDR3 spells CASSYSTQGGYEQYF. DNA for the CDR3: TGTGCCAGCAGTTACTCGACCCAGGGAGGGTACGAGCAGTACTTC.